This TCR beta chain was sequenced in a study of shared clonotypes between healthy human individuals. This clone has just one count. Using immunoSEQ multiplex PCR, the repertoire was profiled, and TCRdb retains in-frame clones only, with some absent. The sample records about 1.1 million clones, 70% to 80% being singletons. The length of the CDR3 is 16 residues. The junction had 9 bases not matched to a gene; V was cut back by 2 bases and J by 4 bases. From germline, CDR1 is MNHNS and CDR2 SASEGT. The rearrangement uses TRBV6-1 and TRBJ1-2; 8 bases fit TRBD1. The sample taken for sequencing was memory CD4+ T cells from PBMCs. As to subset: CD45RA-negative fraction. The source of this sequence is a man between 18 and 35 years old in good health. Some clones in this sample may be carry-over from other donors' samples. Written as DNA, the CDR3 is TGTGCCAGCAGTGAAACCCCGGGACAGGACATCTATGGCTACACCTTC. It is translated as CASSETPGQDIYGYTF.